This T cell receptor (beta chain) was documented in a study of T cell responses to AZD1222 COVID-19 vaccine (dated by TCRdb to the early 2020s). Regarding the research as a whole: A total of 233 trial participants underwent TCR sequencing, of whom around 210 had received two doses of AZD1222 and 26 had received two doses of the MenACWY control vaccine. Enrollment into the trials was organized by age into subgroups of 18-55, 56-69 and 70-plus years, and those subgroups contained approximately 160, 26 and 62 TCR-sequenced participants, respectively. Beyond this particular receptor, the publication reports: Most participants were white British and females outnumbered males, and the authors suggested that clonal diversity may have been underestimated. After two AZD1222 doses, spike-specific TCR breadth and depth were significantly higher than at day 0 and than in MenACWY recipients. Because no day 14 peak-response samples were available, the repertoires could be characterized only after the peak T cell response. In the small 56-69-year group, the increase in depth fell short of significance, most likely because of low power. Vaccine-associated CD4 TCRs spanned the whole spike protein, with dominant responses in regions 160-218 and 743-854. Reportedly, almost half of the unique spike-specific TCRs recognized epitopes lying outside the regions that are mutated in the B.1.351 and B.1.1.7 variants. Conclusions about previously exposed vaccinees are limited because only 5 or 6 AZD1222 recipients were SARS-CoV-2 seropositive at baseline.

As concerns this clone: Its binding antigen is unknown. No clone much larger than this one lies a single base away; base qualities are absent.

The CDR3 measures 14 amino acids from cysteine to phenylalanine. The CDR3 DNA has 42 bases and is translated from base 1. V is reduced by 9 bases and J by 0 bases, leaving a spacing of 13 bases between them. The germline V gene encodes CDR1 LNHDA and CDR2 SQIVND (reference sequence). The CDR3 regions of human TCRbeta chains were analyzed by immunosequencing. Turning to the authors' computational methods: TCRs in the repertoires were compared against a reference library of SARS-CoV-2-specific TCRs that had been generated with the MIRA antigen-specificity platform. Breadth was defined as the fraction of unique TCRs that were SARS-CoV-2-associated. Depth was defined as the fraction of total T cells that were SARS-CoV-2-associated. Using the MIRA data, each spike-specific TCR was mapped to the spike region that the TCR reacts to and placed in a CD4 or CD8 class. Log10-transformed breadth and depth values were compared by one-way ANOVA with Sidak's multiple comparisons tests. TCRdb stores this immuneACCESS table with in-frame sequences only. Part of the clones is absent; in the studies checked, under half of the shortfall reflects unresolved V genes, and no reason is known for the rest. V and J calls plus clone size are reproduced from that table; the DNA served to infer D and trimming. Recorded for this sample are under 150,000 clones; around 90% of them occurred a single time. The ten largest clonotypes hold around 2.6% of the sample.

Read against the paper, the sample's time point label means: about 28 days (+/-7) after the second vaccine dose. AZD1222 recipients given second doses at about 4 weeks or at about 12 weeks were pooled, since spike-specific TCR depth and breadth were not found to differ between the two schedules. Vaccinee samples were obtained from the UK trials COV001 and COV002, which included a single-blind randomized controlled phase 2/3 trial of AZD1222 (ChAdOx1 nCoV-19) in healthy adults. For TCRbeta chain sequencing, PBMC samples from trial participants were taken at day 0 and at day 28 after the second dose.

The TCR comes from an adult who received the AZD1222 COVID-19 vaccine. The sample consisted of peripheral blood, taken 28 days after the second AZD1222 dose. The V and J genes are TRBV19 and TRBJ2-3; tentative D gene TRBD2, with 6 bases matching. This receptor carries the CDR3 CASGSQPSTDTQYF. The sequenced DNA is TGTGCCAGCGGGAGTCAGCCTAGCACAGATACGCAGTATTTT.